This T cell receptor beta chain is from a study of regulatory T cells in long-lasting Graves disease (dated by TCRdb to 2020 to 2022). About the full investigation: Persistent Graves' disease meant more than 5 years of antithyroid drug treatment with TSH receptor autoantibodies that stayed positive. Antithyroid drugs had been taken for about 9.7 years on average by persistent Graves' disease patients in the clinical cohort. A total of roughly 33 samples were covered by TCR sequencing, comprising some 13 persistent and around 20 newly diagnosed Graves' disease patients. The study was registered as a clinical trial and conducted in China. Persistent Graves' disease patients were compared with newly diagnosed Graves' disease patients by peripheral blood TCR sequencing and RNA sequencing.

A note on this clonotype: What this receptor recognizes is not known. Qualities for individual bases were not recorded, and no much larger clone is one base off.

V is pared back by 5 bases and J by 3 bases, with 8 bases lying between the germline termini. Per the germline V gene, MGHRA is the CDR1 and YSYEKL is the CDR2. The CDR3, from cysteine to phenylalanine, totals 14 residues. The sequence is cut down to CDR3 DNA, 42 bases in frame from base 1. The time point label corresponds to: persistent/refractory GD, antithyroid drugs over 5 years with positive TRAb. For both TCR sequencing and RNA sequencing, RNA was extracted from PBMCs in TRIzol. The diagnosis of Graves' disease was made according to American Thyroid Association guidelines. Recruitment of patients was carried out at an endocrinology department in Xi'an, China. Each patient gave approximately 9 milliliters of peripheral blood, collected in an EDTA anticoagulant tube. Ficoll Paque Plus density gradient separation was used to isolate PBMCs, and no additional T cell sorting was done. An Agilent 2100 Bioanalyzer and agarose gel were used to check RNA quality, while a NanoDrop 2000 measured RNA concentration.

General conclusions and limits of the study: Preferential use of TRBV28, TRBJ1-2 and TRBJ2-5 was observed in persistent disease, whereas TRBV20-1 and TRBJ2-1 were favored in newly diagnosed disease. Sequencing and analysis were restricted to the TCR beta chain. Compared with newly diagnosed patients, persistent Graves' disease patients had lower TCR Shannon entropy and fewer highly expanded clones, which suggests clonal expansion. The authors noted that the small sample size was a limitation that may lower accuracy. A larger number of public clonotypes was shared among persistent patients (approximately 2,500) than among newly diagnosed patients (around 970). Only peripheral blood was studied, because thyroid tissue, the primary lesion, was inaccessible.

Library preparation used multiplex PCR. Reads for this sample came from an Illumina HiSeq 4000. To build TCR beta libraries, CDR3 regions were amplified by Arm-PCR using iRepertoire HTBI primers. Gel purification was performed on PCR products prior to sequencing. From the authors' description of their analysis: A total of roughly 65 TRBV and under 15 TRBJ segments were identified across samples and were used for gene usage analysis of CDR3 amino acid clonotypes. COPE and FqMerger were used to merge filtered high-quality paired reads into contigs. Contigs were aligned with BLAST to IMGT TRBV, TRBD and TRBJ reference genes, and CDR3 was defined per IMGT. Highly expanded clones were defined as clonotypes with a frequency above 0.1%. Shannon entropy was used to measure repertoire diversity, and the Gini coefficient was used to measure V-J evenness. Public clonotypes were defined as clonotypes shared by more than one individual. In-frame beta chains were kept once TCRdb had trimmed the public reads at Q25 with fastp and called clones with MiXCR. Under each unique CDR3 protein, matching rows form one entry showing the most common genes and DNA. The V and J calls shown here were made by TCRdb, not taken from the authors' results. Counted in this sample were about 340,000 distinct CDR3 sequences; about 19% of them appeared once. The ten largest clones add up to about 29% of the sample.

The material sequenced was peripheral blood mononuclear cells (PBMCs), taken when the disease was refractory, from a patient treated with antithyroid drugs. The source of this sequence is a female donor with Graves disease. The chain was built from TRBV4-1 and TRBJ2-6; TRBD1 might be the D gene, on 5 matching bases. The nucleotides read TGCGCCAGCAGCAAAGGGGTTGGGGCCAACGTCCTGACTTTC. Its protein reads: CASSKGVGANVLTF.